Listed here are 13 T cell receptor beta chains from one sample, sequenced in a study of blood T cell repertoires in COVID-19. Only in-frame clones appear in the TCRdb table, and some are missing; sequencing was by immunoSEQ multiplex PCR. This table has nearly 350,000 clones, approximately 84% appearing once. The sequencing sample was made of PBMCs or T cells enriched from blood (not recorded which). The receptors derive from a woman aged 30 to 39 who had recovered from COVID-19.

This clone has more than one count but fewer than ten. The chain links TRBV11-2 to TRBJ2-3; the D gene is possibly TRBD1 (7 bases). Trimming stripped 7 bases from V and 5 bases from J, with 19 bases between. The CDR3 extends over 15 amino acids. Per germline, CDR1 SGHAT and CDR2 FQNNGV. The CDR3 loop reads CASNRQGGAGDTQYF. The CDR3 nucleotides are TGTGCCAGCAATAGACAGGGAGGTGCGGGAGATACGCAGTATTTT.

V gene TRBV19 combines with J gene TRBJ2-7; weak D call: TRBD2 (6 bases). V lost 3 bases and J lost 6, with 12 bases in between. This CDR3 is 13 amino acids long. Germline V lookup: CDR1 LNHDA, CDR2 SQIVND (reference sequence). The CDR3 bases are TGTGCCAGTAGTATGGGGGGTCGGGGCGAGCAGTACTTC. Translation gives CASSMGGRGEQYF.

The rearrangement joins TRBV19 to TRBJ2-5; 9 bases fit TRBD1. The germline CDR1 and CDR2 sequences are LNHDA and SQIVND (reference sequence). There are 16 residues in the CDR3. J gave up 1 base and V 5 bases, and 8 bases lay outside the gene matches. The CDR3 here is CASSSGTGQTQETQYF. In DNA, the CDR3 is TGTGCCAGTAGTTCGGGGACAGGGCAGACCCAAGAGACCCAGTACTTC.

The chain is built from TRBV5-1 and TRBJ1-5; D is undetermined. The V and J ends lost 5 bases and 0 bases respectively, with 12 bases between them. The germline gives CDR1 SGHRS, CDR2 YFSETQ. The CDR3 has 15 residues. CDR3 coding DNA: TGCGCCAGCAGACCCGGAGATTATAGCAATCAGCCCCAGCATTTT. This codes for CASRPGDYSNQPQHF.

The rearrangement links TRBV6-6 to TRBJ1-5; D possibly corresponds to TRBD1 (5 bases). V was clipped by 2 bases and J by 2 bases, with 7 bases between them. The CDR3 loop spans 14 amino acids. Germline V gene data show CDR1 as MNHNY and CDR2 as SVGAGI (reference sequence). The DNA of the CDR3 is TGTGCCAGCAGTTACACGACAGGCAATCAGCCCCAGCATTTT. It encodes CASSYTTGNQPQHF.

The chain has TRBV27 and TRBJ1-5; tentative D call: TRBD1 (6 bases). CDR1 is MNHEY and CDR2 is SMNVEV in the germline V gene (reference sequence). CDR3 length: 15 amino acids. Trimming stripped 5 bases from V and 6 bases from J, with 17 bases between. The CDR3 DNA follows: TGTGCCAGCAGTAAACAGGGCGCGAGGGGTCAGCCCCAGCATTTT. Protein sequence: CASSKQGARGQPQHF.

This clone was seen once. The chain is built from TRBV19 and TRBJ2-3, with 10 bases that match TRBD1. CDR3 length: 17 residues. The germline V gene encodes CDR1 LNHDA and CDR2 SQIVND (reference sequence). J was trimmed by 6 bases and V by 4 bases; bases with no gene match: 13. The CDR3 coding sequence is TGTGCCAGTAGTAGTAACAGCCGGGACAGGGGTTTGGATACGCAGTATTTT. Residues: CASSSNSRDRGLDTQYF.

The chain is built from TRBV3-1 (or the pseudogene TRBV3-2) and TRBJ2-7; D is undetermined. Trimming took 0 bases from V and 0 from J, leaving 9 bases between them. The germline CDR1 and CDR2 sequences are LGHDT and YNNKEL (reference sequence). This CDR3 has 15 amino acids. The CDR3 here is CASSQEPGLSYEQYF. The DNA for the CDR3 is TGTGCCAGCAGCCAAGAGCCCGGTCTCTCCTACGAGCAGTACTTC.

The chain has TRBV5-5 and TRBJ2-5; 9 nucleotides line up with TRBD1. The V gene's germline CDR1 is SGHKS and CDR2 YYEKEE (reference sequence). The CDR3 extends over 16 amino acids. V shed 4 bases and J 2 bases; nucleotides not matched to a gene: 9. In DNA, the CDR3 is TGTGCCAGCAGCCCCGGACAGGGGAATCGGCAAGAGACCCAGTACTTC. Amino acid sequence: CASSPGQGNRQETQYF.

This chain connects TRBV5-1 to TRBJ2-3; no clear D. Per the germline V gene, CDR1 is SGHRS and CDR2 is YFSETQ. This CDR3 contains 13 residues. The V end was cut by 4 bases, the J end by 6 bases, with 12 bases between. The CDR3 DNA is TGCGCCAGCAGCCCGAAGGCGGCGGATACGCAGTATTTT. This gives the protein CASSPKAADTQYF.

The J gene is TRBJ1-2, the V gene TRBV5-1, with D possibly matching TRBD1 (6 bases). The CDR3 covers 15 residues. The germline gives CDR1 SGHRS, CDR2 YFSETQ. Trimming removed 4 bases at V and 3 bases at J, with 16 bases between. The CDR3 DNA reads TGCGCCAGCAGCCCATATGGGGACACACACTATGGCTACACCTTC. Its protein is CASSPYGDTHYGYTF.

The chain is built from TRBV15 and TRBJ2-2; the match to TRBD1 covers 7 bases. The length of the CDR3 is 17 residues. Unmatched junction bases numbered 6, after V lost 0 bases and J lost 2 bases. Germline-derived CDR1 and CDR2 are LNHNV and YYDKDF (reference sequence). CDR3 in DNA: TGTGCCACCAGCAGAGAGGGGGACAGAGTAAACACCGGGGAGCTGTTTTTT. The encoded protein is CATSREGDRVNTGELFF.

The chain recombines TRBV2 with TRBJ1-2, with D tentatively TRBD1 (5 bases). This CDR3 is 11 amino acids long. CDR1 is SNHLY and CDR2 is FYNNEI in the germline V gene. V dropped 8 bases and J dropped 8 bases, with 12 bases sitting between them. The CDR3 DNA reads as TGTGCCAGCCATTCTAAGGGGGGCTACACCTTC. Its translation is CASHSKGGYTF.